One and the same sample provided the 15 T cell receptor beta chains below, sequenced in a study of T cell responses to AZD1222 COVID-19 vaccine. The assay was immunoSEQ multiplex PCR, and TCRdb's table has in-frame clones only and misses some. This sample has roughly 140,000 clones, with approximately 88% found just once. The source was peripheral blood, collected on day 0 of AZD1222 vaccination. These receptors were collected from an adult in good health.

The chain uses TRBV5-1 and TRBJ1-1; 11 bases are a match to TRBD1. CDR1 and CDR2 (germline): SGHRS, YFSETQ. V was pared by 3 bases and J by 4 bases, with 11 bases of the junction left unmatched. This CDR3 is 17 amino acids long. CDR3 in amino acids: CASSWKDRGRGGTEAFF. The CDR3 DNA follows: TGCGCCAGCAGCTGGAAGGACAGGGGGCGCGGCGGCACTGAAGCTTTCTTT.

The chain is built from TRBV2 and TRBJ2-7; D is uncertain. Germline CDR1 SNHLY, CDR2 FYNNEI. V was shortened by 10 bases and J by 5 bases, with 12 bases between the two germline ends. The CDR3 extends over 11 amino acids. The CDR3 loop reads CAIRTTHEQYF. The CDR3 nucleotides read TGTGCCATCCGGACCACCCACGAGCAGTACTTC.

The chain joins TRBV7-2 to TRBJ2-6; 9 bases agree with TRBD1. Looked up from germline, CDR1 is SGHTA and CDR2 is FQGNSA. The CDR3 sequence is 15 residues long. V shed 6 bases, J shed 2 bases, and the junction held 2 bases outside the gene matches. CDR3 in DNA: TGTGCCAGCAGTTACAGGGGGCCTGGGGCCAACGTCCTGACTTTC. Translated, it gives CASSYRGPGANVLTF.

Here the CDR3 reads CASSLQRRTEAFF. CDR3 DNA: TGTGCCAGTAGCCTCCAGAGGAGAACTGAAGCTTTCTTT. J is TRBJ1-1 and V is TRBV19; D unclear. In germline, CDR1 is LNHDA, CDR2 SQIVND (reference sequence). The CDR3 consists of 13 residues. Trimming stripped 6 bases from V and 5 bases from J, with 13 bases between.

The CDR3 region is CASTNRRGHDYGYTF. DNA of the CDR3: TGTGCCAGTACCAACCGGCGGGGCCACGACTATGGCTACACCTTC. This sequence joins TRBV19 and TRBJ1-2, with a possible D match to TRBD1 (5 bases). From germline, CDR1 is LNHDA and CDR2 SQIVND (reference sequence). There are 15 residues in the CDR3. Between the trimmed V and J ends, which lost 7 bases and 3 bases, there was a span of 18 bases.

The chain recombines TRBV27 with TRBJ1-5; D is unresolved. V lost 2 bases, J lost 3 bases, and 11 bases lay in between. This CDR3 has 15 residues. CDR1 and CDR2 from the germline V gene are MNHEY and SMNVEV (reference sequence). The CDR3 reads CASSLAPGVNQPQHF. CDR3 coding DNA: TGTGCCAGCAGTTTAGCCCCTGGGGTCAATCAGCCCCAGCATTTT.

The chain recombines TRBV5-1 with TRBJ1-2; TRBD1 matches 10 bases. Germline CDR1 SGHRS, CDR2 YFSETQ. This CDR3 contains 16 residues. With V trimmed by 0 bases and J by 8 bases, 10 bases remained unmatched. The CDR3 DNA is TGCGCCAGCAGCTTGGCGATGGGACAGGGGTTAGGGGGCTACACCTTC. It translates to CASSLAMGQGLGGYTF.

The DNA for the CDR3 is TGTGCCAGCAGCCCCGGGGGGACTGGGGCCAACGTCCTGACTTTC. Amino acid sequence: CASSPGGTGANVLTF. The V and J genes are TRBV27 and TRBJ2-6; 7 bases line up with TRBD2. Germline V gene sequence: CDR1 MNHEY, CDR2 SMNVEV (reference sequence). V lost 6 bases to trimming and J lost 2 bases; unmatched junction nucleotides: 4. The CDR3 loop spans 15 amino acids.

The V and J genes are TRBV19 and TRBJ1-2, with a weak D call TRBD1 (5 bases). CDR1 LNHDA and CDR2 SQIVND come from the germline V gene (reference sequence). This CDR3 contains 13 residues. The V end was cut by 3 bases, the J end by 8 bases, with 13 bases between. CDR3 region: CASSMGRGEGYTF. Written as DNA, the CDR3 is TGTGCCAGTAGTATGGGGCGGGGTGAAGGCTACACCTTC.

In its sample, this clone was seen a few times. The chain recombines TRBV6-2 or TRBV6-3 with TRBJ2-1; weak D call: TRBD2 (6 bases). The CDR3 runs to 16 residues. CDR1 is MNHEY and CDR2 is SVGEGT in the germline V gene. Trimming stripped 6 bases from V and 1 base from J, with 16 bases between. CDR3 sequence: CASSPPAGTSYNEQFF. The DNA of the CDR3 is TGTGCCAGCAGCCCTCCAGCGGGTACATCCTACAATGAGCAGTTCTTC.

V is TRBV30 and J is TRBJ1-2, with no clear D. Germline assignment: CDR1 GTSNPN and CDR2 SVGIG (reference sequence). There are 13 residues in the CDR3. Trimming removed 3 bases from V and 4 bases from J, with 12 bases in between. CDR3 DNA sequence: TGTGCCTGGAGCCTCGGACCTGGCTATGGCTACACCTTC. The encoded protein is CAWSLGPGYGYTF. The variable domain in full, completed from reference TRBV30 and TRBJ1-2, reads SQTIHQWPATLVQPVGSPLSLECTVEGTSNPNLYWYRQAAGRGLQLLFYSVGIGQISSEVPQNLSASRPQDRQFILSSKKLLLSDSGFYLCAWSLGPGYGYTFGSGTRLTVV.

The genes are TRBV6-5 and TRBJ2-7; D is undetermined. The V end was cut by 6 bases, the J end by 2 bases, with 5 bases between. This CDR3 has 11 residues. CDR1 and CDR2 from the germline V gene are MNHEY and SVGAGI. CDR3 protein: CASRNTYEQYF. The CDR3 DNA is TGTGCCAGCAGGAACACCTACGAGCAGTACTTC.

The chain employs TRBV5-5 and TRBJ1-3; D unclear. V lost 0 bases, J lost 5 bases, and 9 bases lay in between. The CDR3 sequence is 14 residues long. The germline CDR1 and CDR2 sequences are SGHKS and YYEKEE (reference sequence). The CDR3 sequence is CASSLGGNRNTIYF. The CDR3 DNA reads TGTGCCAGCAGCTTGGGAGGTAACAGAAACACCATATATTTT.

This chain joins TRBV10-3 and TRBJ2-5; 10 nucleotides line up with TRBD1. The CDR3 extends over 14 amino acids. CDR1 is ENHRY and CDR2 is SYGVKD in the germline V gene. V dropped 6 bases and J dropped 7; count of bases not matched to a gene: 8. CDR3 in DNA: TGTGCCATCAGGAGGGGGACAGGGGAAGGGACCCAGTACTTC. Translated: CAIRRGTGEGTQYF.

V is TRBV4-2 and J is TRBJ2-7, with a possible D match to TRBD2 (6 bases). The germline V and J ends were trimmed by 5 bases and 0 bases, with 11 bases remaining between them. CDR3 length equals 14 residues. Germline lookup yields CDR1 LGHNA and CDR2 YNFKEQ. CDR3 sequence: CASSKRAGSYEQYF. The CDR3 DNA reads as TGTGCCAGCAGCAAGCGGGCCGGCTCCTACGAGCAGTACTTC.